Listed here are 29 T cell receptor beta chains from one sample, sequenced in a study of breast tumors, draining lymph nodes, adjacent tissues. Axillary draining lymph nodes of breast cancer patients supplied the node samples. TCRdb ran MiXCR on the multiplex PCR reads and lists one entry per CDR3 protein. The sample holds hundreds of thousands of distinct CDR3 sequences, about 30% seen once. The sample comprised axillary lymph node tissue. All receptors come from a female donor with breast cancer. Some clones in this sample may be carry-over from other donors' samples.

The chain links TRBV28 to TRBJ2-1; 7 bases line up with TRBD2. This CDR3 has 13 amino acids. Germline trimming cut 8 bases from V and 6 bases from J; bases unmatched to any gene: 7. The germline V gene encodes CDR1 MDHEN and CDR2 SYDVKM. DNA of the CDR3: TGTGCCAGCGGGCGGGAGATACCCAATGAGCAGTTCTTC. This codes for CASGREIPNEQFF.

The table lists this clonotype with many counts. The chain is built from TRBV7-3 and TRBJ2-6; possibly TRBD2 for D (6 bases). The ends were cut back, 2 bases at V and 3 bases at J, with 8 bases in the middle. This CDR3 has 15 amino acids. Germline CDR1 reads SGHTA; CDR2 reads FQGTGA. CDR3 DNA sequence: TGTGCCAGCAGCTTACAGGGACTTGGGGCCAACGTCCTGACTTTC. Encoded protein: CASSLQGLGANVLTF.

This clonotype was recorded many times. This chain connects TRBV30 to TRBJ2-5; 9 bases agree with TRBD1. V was pared by 2 bases and J by 4 bases, with 5 bases of the junction left unmatched. Looked up from germline, CDR1 is GTSNPN and CDR2 is SVGIG (reference sequence). This CDR3 is built from 14 residues. The CDR3: CAWSSDRGGETQYF. The CDR3 nucleotides read TGTGCCTGGAGTTCGGACAGGGGTGGAGAGACCCAGTACTTC. Full variable domain (remainder filled in from reference TRBV30 and TRBJ2-5): SQTIHQWPATLVQPVGSPLSLECTVEGTSNPNLYWYRQAAGRGLQLLFYSVGIGQISSEVPQNLSASRPQDRQFILSSKKLLLSDSGFYLCAWSSDRGGETQYFGPGTRLLVL.

This clonotype was recorded at least ten times. The chain recombines TRBV27 with TRBJ1-5; 7 nucleotides match TRBD1. CDR1 is MNHEY, CDR2 SMNVEV, per germline (reference sequence). The CDR3 length is 15 residues. The V gene end was trimmed by 5 bases and the J gene end by 4 bases; junction bases not matched to a gene: 8. CDR3 sequence (DNA): TGTGCCAGCAGTCCCTCGGGACAGCCTAATCAGCCCCAGCATTTT. It is translated as CASSPSGQPNQPQHF.

Note on this clonotype: A clone one base away is much larger, so this may be a read error. V and J are TRBV9 and TRBJ2-7; 9 bases are shared with TRBD2. The CDR3 totals 15 residues. The germline gives CDR1 SGDLS, CDR2 YYNGEE. The V and J ends lost 5 bases and 1 base, in that order; junction bases with no gene match: 7. The CDR3 region is CASSYSAGGSYEQYF. The CDR3 DNA follows: TGTGCCAGCAGTTACTCAGCGGGAGGATCCTACGAGCAGTACTTC.

CDR3 in DNA: TGCAGTGCTGCGGGACAATACTTTGAAGCTTTCTTT. Amino acids: CSAAGQYFEAFF. This sequence joins TRBV20-1 and TRBJ1-1; weak D call: TRBD1 (6 bases). From germline, CDR1 is DFQATT and CDR2 SNEGSKA (reference sequence). The CDR3 is 12 residues long. Trimming took 5 bases from V and 7 from J, leaving 14 bases between them.

There are many counts of this clonotype. This rearrangement joins TRBV7-9 to TRBJ1-3; no firm D call. The ends were cut back, 5 bases at V and 2 bases at J, with 13 bases in the middle. CDR1 is SEHNR, CDR2 FQNEAQ, per germline (reference sequence). This CDR3 has 15 residues. CDR3 amino acids: CASSRAVEPGNTIYF. Written as DNA, the CDR3 is TGTGCCAGCAGCCGTGCAGTCGAGCCTGGAAACACCATATATTTT.

This clonotype was seen at least ten times. The V and J genes are TRBV12-3 or TRBV12-4 and TRBJ1-2, with a weak D call TRBD1 (5 bases). Trimming removed 6 bases at V and 8 bases at J, with 13 bases between. The CDR3 extends over 12 amino acids. The CDR3 DNA reads as TGTGCCAGCAGCCGGGACTTCGGGGGCTACACCTTC. This encodes CASSRDFGGYTF.

This chain links TRBV20-1 with TRBJ1-4; 11 bases align to TRBD1. V shed 4 bases, J shed 7 bases, and the junction held 2 bases outside the gene matches. Germline V gives CDR1 DFQATT, CDR2 SNEGSKA (reference sequence). The length of the CDR3 is 13 residues. The CDR3 coding sequence is TGCAGTGCTAAGGGGACAGGGGGTGAAAAACTGTTTTTT. It codes for CSAKGTGGEKLFF.

This clonotype has ten or more counts. The CDR3 nucleotides are TGTGCCAGCACCCTGGTAGATACCTACGAGCAGTACTTC. Protein: CASTLVDTYEQYF. The rearrangement links TRBV5-6 to TRBJ2-7; D is unresolved. Per germline, CDR1 SGHDT and CDR2 YYEEEE. This CDR3 has 13 residues. V lost 6 bases, J lost 2 bases, and 12 bases lay in between.

This clonotype was detected ten times or more. This rearrangement joins TRBV5-4 to TRBJ2-5; 7 nucleotides line up with TRBD1. The germline gives CDR1 SGHNT, CDR2 YYREEE (reference sequence). V shed 2 bases and J 5 bases; nucleotides not matched to a gene: 6. The CDR3 length is 14 residues. CDR3 in amino acids: CASSFRQGSETQYF. The CDR3 coding sequence is TGTGCCAGCAGCTTCAGACAGGGCAGTGAGACCCAGTACTTC. The full variable domain, rest sourced from reference TRBV5-4 and TRBJ2-5, is ETGVTQSPTHLIKTRGQQVTLRCSSQSGHNTVSWYQQALGQGPQFIFQYYREEENGRGNFPPRFSGLQFPNYSSELNVNALELDDSALYLCASSFRQGSETQYFGPGTRLLVL.

This clonotype was observed many times. The rearrangement uses TRBV15 and TRBJ2-1, with no clear D. The germline gives CDR1 LNHNV, CDR2 YYDKDF (reference sequence). The CDR3 sequence is 13 residues long. The V and J ends lost 0 bases and 10 bases respectively, with 10 bases between them. The CDR3 DNA is TGTGCCACCAGCAGAGACAAGCGCCGAGAGCAGTTCTTC. Translating gives CATSRDKRREQFF.

This clonotype was seen only a few times. A much bigger clone sits one base away, suggesting this may be a read error. J is TRBJ1-4 and V is TRBV6-1; 8 bases align to TRBD1. Germline V CDR1 and CDR2: MNHNS, SASEGT. J was trimmed by 11 bases and V by 11 bases; bases with no gene match: 25. This CDR3 comprises 17 residues. The CDR3 coding sequence is TGTGCCGTCCGGCTCCCTCAACTTCAGGGGGCAGGAGGTAAACTGTTTTTT. This gives the protein CAVRLPQLQGAGGKLFF.

This clonotype has at least ten counts. The chain carries TRBV18 and TRBJ1-6, with D uncertain. Germline-derived CDR1 and CDR2 are KGHSH and LQKENI. The CDR3 consists of 14 residues. Trimming shortened V by 6 bases and J by 8 bases, and 14 bases separated the two germline ends. The CDR3 nucleotides read TGTGCCAGCTCTCCCGTTCGGGCCGATTCACCCCTCCACTTT. Translated: CASSPVRADSPLHF.

This clonotype was picked up many times. The J gene is TRBJ1-4, the V gene TRBV15, with unresolved D. CDR1 and CDR2 from the germline V gene are LNHNV and YYDKDF (reference sequence). This CDR3 has 15 amino acids. The V end was cut by 3 bases, the J end by 3 bases, with 11 bases between. CDR3 sequence: CATSSASTPNEKLFF. CDR3 bases: TGTGCCACCAGCAGTGCCTCTACCCCTAATGAAAAACTGTTTTTT.

Regarding this clonotype: A read error is possible here, since a much larger clone lies one base away. The chain links TRBV6-5 to TRBJ2-7; a possible D gene is TRBD2 (6 bases). Germline V gene data show CDR1 as MNHEY and CDR2 as SVGAGI. V lost 6 bases, J lost 0 bases, and 15 bases lay in between. This CDR3 has 15 amino acids. The CDR3 sequence: CASRRVGRISYEQYF. CDR3 nucleotides: TGTGCCAGCAGGCGGGTGGGGAGGATCTCCTACGAGCAGTACTTC.

As concerns this clonotype: This could be a read error, since a much larger clone is one nucleotide away. The chain joins TRBV24-1 to TRBJ2-5, with 7 bases identical to TRBD2. Germline V gene data show CDR1 as KGHDR and CDR2 as SFDVKD. This CDR3 contains 13 residues. Unmatched junction bases numbered 5, after V lost 6 bases and J lost 5 bases. The CDR3 here is CATSPGGSETQYF. The CDR3 coding sequence is TGTGCCACCAGTCCCGGGGGGTCGGAGACCCAGTACTTC.

The sample holds many counts of this clonotype. The J gene is TRBJ2-3, the V gene TRBV7-3; 11 bases align to TRBD1. Germline loops: CDR1 SGHTA, CDR2 FQGTGA. CDR3 length equals 15 residues. The J segment lost 8 bases and the V segment lost 5 bases, leaving 9 bases of the junction unmatched. DNA of the CDR3: TGTGCCAGCAGCGTAGGACAGGGGGCGCGTAGTACGCAGTATTTT. The encoded protein is CASSVGQGARSTQYF.

There are a few counts of this clonotype. Being one base from a much bigger clone, this may be a read error. This sequence joins TRBV6-5 and TRBJ1-4; D uncertain. Germline V gene sequence: CDR1 MNHEY, CDR2 SVGAGI. The V end lost 5 bases, the J end lost 7 bases, and 11 bases lay between the germline ends. The CDR3 has 13 residues. The CDR3 nucleotides are TGTGCCAGCAGTCTTCAGCGGGCTGAAAAACTGTTTTTT. This translates into CASSLQRAEKLFF.

The chain couples TRBV11-2 to TRBJ1-6, with no clear D. The V gene lost 5 bases and the J gene lost 5 bases, with 13 bases spanning the gap. Germline assignment: CDR1 SGHAT and CDR2 FQNNGV. The CDR3 spans 15 residues. CDR3 DNA sequence: TGTGCCAGCAGCCCAGAATGGGCTGATAATTCACCCCTCCACTTT. This translates into CASSPEWADNSPLHF.

There are many counts of this clonotype. The chain couples TRBV24-1 to TRBJ1-1; perhaps TRBD1 as D (5 bases). Trimming removed 4 bases at V and 10 bases at J, with 15 bases between. Germline CDR1 is KGHDR and CDR2 is SFDVKD. The CDR3 is 13 amino acids. The CDR3 is CATSEGPAKPAFF. The CDR3 nucleotides are TGTGCCACCAGTGAGGGACCGGCGAAACCAGCTTTCTTT.

This clonotype was counted ten times or more. Just one base apart from a much larger clone, this may be a read error. This sequence joins TRBV5-1 and TRBJ1-4, with a possible D match to TRBD1 (5 bases). Germline lookup yields CDR1 SGHRS and CDR2 YFSETQ. The CDR3 totals 14 residues. The CDR3 sequence is CASSFQGGNEKLVF. The CDR3 DNA reads TGCGCCAGCAGCTTCCAGGGTGGTAATGAAAAACTGGTTTTT.

This clonotype was recorded a few times. This chain joins TRBV4-1 and TRBJ2-2; 7 bases align to TRBD2. The CDR3 covers 15 residues. Trimming removed 4 bases from V and 1 base from J; junction bases left unmatched: 3. Looked up from germline, CDR1 is MGHRA and CDR2 is YSYEKL. The CDR3 nucleotides read TGCGCCAGCAGCCGTGGACTAGAGAACACCGGGGAGCTGTTTTTT. Translated: CASSRGLENTGELFF.

In its sample, this clonotype was seen many times. The rearrangement joins TRBV7-6 to TRBJ2-7, with D tentatively TRBD1 or TRBD2 (5 bases each). Germline-derived CDR1 and CDR2 are SGHVS and FNYEAQ. Trimming shortened V by 6 bases and J by 7 bases, and 22 bases separated the two germline ends. The CDR3 extends over 15 amino acids. Written as DNA, the CDR3 is TGTGCCAGCAGTATAGGGATCGGGGACGGCATGGAGCAGTACTTC. Translation: CASSIGIGDGMEQYF.

This clonotype was observed many times. This rearrangement joins TRBV5-1 to TRBJ2-1; D unclear. Germline loops: CDR1 SGHRS, CDR2 YFSETQ. V was clipped by 1 base and J by 5 bases, with 7 bases between them. The CDR3 loop spans 13 amino acids. CDR3 protein: CASSLQRNNEQFF. CDR3 DNA: TGCGCCAGCAGCTTGCAGAGGAACAATGAGCAGTTCTTC.

V and J are TRBV24-1 and TRBJ2-5, with D perhaps TRBD1 or TRBD2 (5 bases each). The CDR3 is 14 amino acids. V was clipped by 6 bases and J by 5 bases, with 15 bases between them. CDR1 is KGHDR, CDR2 SFDVKD, per germline. The CDR3 sequence: CATSSPGSGETQYF. For the CDR3, the DNA is TGTGCCACCAGTTCCCCAGGGAGTGGGGAGACCCAGTACTTC.

This clonotype was found many times. The genes are TRBV20-1 and TRBJ1-2, with D unresolved. The CDR3 totals 10 residues. The germline V gene has CDR1 DFQATT and CDR2 SNEGSKA (reference sequence). V lost 6 bases, J lost 8 bases, and 10 bases lay in between. The CDR3 protein is CSAPDEGYTF. DNA for the CDR3: TGCAGTGCCCCGGACGAGGGCTACACCTTC.

In its sample, this clonotype was seen many times. This chain links TRBV4-2 with TRBJ2-1; 8 nucleotides match TRBD2. The CDR3 runs to 16 residues. V shed 0 bases and J 5 bases; nucleotides not matched to a gene: 6. Germline V lookup: CDR1 LGHNA, CDR2 YNFKEQ. As DNA, the CDR3 is TGTGCCAGCAGCCAAGATACGAGCGGGAGCGACAATGAGCAGTTCTTC. This encodes CASSQDTSGSDNEQFF.

This clonotype was picked up a small number of times. One base away lies a much larger clone, so this may be a sequencing read error. This chain connects TRBV5-4 to TRBJ2-3, with TRBD1 identical over 9 bases. The germline V gene has CDR1 SGHNT and CDR2 YYREEE (reference sequence). V was clipped by 4 bases and J by 4 bases; unmatched bases: 4. The CDR3 is 14 amino acids. CDR3 amino acids: CASSRDRASDTQYF. CDR3 bases: TGTGCCAGCAGCCGGGACAGGGCCTCAGATACGCAGTATTTT.